The 9 T cell receptor beta chains presented below share a single source sample, sequenced in a study of CXCR3-negative and CXCR3-positive naive CD8 T cells. The authors made the TRB cDNA libraries by 5' RACE using UMI labels. TCRdb reprocessed the 5' RACE reads and reports one entry per CDR3 protein, with no DNA. This sample carries some 130,000 distinct CDR3 sequences, with about 0.3% going to the ten biggest clones. What was sequenced was naive CXCR3- CD8+ T cells from blood. Subset in this sample: CD45RO-CCR7+CD27+CD95- naive CD8+ T cells lacking CXCR3 (TNR3-). Receptors originate from a human donor in good health. Some clones in this sample may be carry-over from other donors' samples.

The V gene is TRBV12-3 or TRBV12-4, the J gene TRBJ2-2. The length of the CDR3 is 11 residues. CDR3 in amino acids: CATRGTGELFF.

The chain employs TRBV10-3 and TRBJ2-2; TCRdb proposes TRBD2, but this gene call is untestable without DNA. There are 19 residues in the CDR3. Germline V gene sequence: CDR1 ENHRY, CDR2 SYGVKD. CDR3 amino acids: CAISDPGLAGGRGTGELFF.

The CDR3: CAISGTYNEQFF. This chain joins TRBV10-3 and TRBJ2-1. Per the germline V gene, CDR1 is ENHRY and CDR2 is SYGVKD. CDR3 length equals 12 residues.

The chain joins TRBV7-9 to TRBJ2-1; the D call from TCRdb, TRBD1, cannot be confirmed without DNA. The CDR3 has 13 amino acids. Germline V CDR1 and CDR2: SEHNR, FQNEAQ (reference sequence). CDR3 protein: CASSLSAREEQFF.

The chain uses TRBV28 and TRBJ2-3; there is no DNA to check the TCRdb D call of TRBD2. The CDR3 runs 18 residues. Germline V CDR1 and CDR2: MDHEN, SYDVKM. Here the CDR3 reads CASSLENSAGGRGDTQYF.

V gene TRBV6-2 or TRBV6-3 combines with J gene TRBJ1-1. Germline CDR1 is MNHEY and CDR2 is SVGEGT. CDR3 size: 16 residues. The chain's CDR3 is CASSYDIWLMNTEAFF.

The chain carries TRBV7-9 and TRBJ2-7; the TCRdb D gene call, TRBD1, has no DNA to confirm it. The germline gives CDR1 SEHNR, CDR2 FQNEAQ (reference sequence). This CDR3 is 16 amino acids long. CDR3 in amino acids: CASSPLGTGWLYEQYF.

V usage is TRBV10-3 and J usage is TRBJ1-1. This CDR3 region has 14 residues. Germline lookup yields CDR1 ENHRY and CDR2 SYGVKD. CDR3 protein: CAISVTDLNTEAFF.

The chain joins TRBV7-2 to TRBJ1-6; TCRdb lists TRBD1, though no DNA is available to test this call. Germline values: CDR1 SGHTA, CDR2 FQGNSA. This CDR3 region has 14 residues. The CDR3 here is CASSADSYNSPLHF. Full variable domain (outside the CDR3, taken from reference TRBV7-2 and TRBJ1-6): GAGVSQSPSNKVTEKGKDVELRCDPISGHTALYWYRQSLGQGLEFLIYFQGNSAPDKSGLPSDRFSAERTGGSVSTLTIQRTQQEDSAVYLCASSADSYNSPLHFGNGTRLTVT.